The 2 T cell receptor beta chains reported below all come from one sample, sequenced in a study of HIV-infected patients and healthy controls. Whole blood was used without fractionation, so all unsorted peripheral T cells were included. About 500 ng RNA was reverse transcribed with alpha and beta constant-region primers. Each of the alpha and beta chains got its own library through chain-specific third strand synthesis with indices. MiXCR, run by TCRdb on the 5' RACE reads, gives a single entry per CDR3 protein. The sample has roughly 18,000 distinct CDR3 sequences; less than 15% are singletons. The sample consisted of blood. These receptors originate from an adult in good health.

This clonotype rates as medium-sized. CDR3 sequence: CASSSGQTEAFF. DNA of the CDR3: TGTGCCAGCAGCTCCGGACAGACTGAAGCTTTCTTT. The chain uses TRBV7-9 and TRBJ1-1; possible D gene TRBD1, 6 bases. CDR1 SEHNR and CDR2 FQNEAQ come from the germline V gene (reference sequence). The CDR3 runs 12 residues. V shed 4 bases and J shed 5 bases, with 8 bases lying between them.

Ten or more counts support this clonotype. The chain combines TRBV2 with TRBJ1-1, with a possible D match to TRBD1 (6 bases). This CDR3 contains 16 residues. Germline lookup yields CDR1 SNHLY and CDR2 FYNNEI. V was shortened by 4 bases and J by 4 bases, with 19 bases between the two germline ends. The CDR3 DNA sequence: TGTGCCAGCAGTGGGAAACAGGGTACTTTCCCCACTGAAGCTTTCTTT. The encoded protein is CASSGKQGTFPTEAFF.